These 20 T cell receptor beta chains share one sample of origin, sequenced in a study of T cells in localized non-small cell lung cancer. The table came from immunoSEQ multiplex PCR; TCRdb's copy has only in-frame clones and leaves some out. The sample has approximately 18,000 clones, under 85% seen once. Sequencing was performed on peripheral blood, taken before any cancer treatment. These receptors came from a female donor aged 60 or older with stage I lung adenocarcinoma.

CDR3 nucleotide sequence: TGCAGCGTTGAAGGGGGCAGTTCTCAAGAGACCCAGTACTTC. Translated: CSVEGGSSQETQYF. The genes are TRBV29-1 and TRBJ2-5, with D possibly matching TRBD1 (5 bases). Germline V lookup: CDR1 SQVTM, CDR2 ANQGSEA. V was shortened by 1 base and J by 2 bases, with 11 bases between the two germline ends. The CDR3 extends over 14 amino acids.

The chain is built from TRBV29-1 and TRBJ2-1; a possible D gene is TRBD2 (5 bases). The CDR3 sequence is 10 residues long. Per the germline V gene, CDR1 is SQVTM and CDR2 is ANQGSEA. V dropped 3 bases and J dropped 12 bases, with 9 bases sitting between them. The CDR3 reads CSVDAGPQFF. The CDR3 DNA reads as TGCAGCGTTGATGCGGGCCCGCAGTTCTTC.

J is TRBJ2-7 and V is TRBV5-1, with D possibly TRBD1 on 5 matching bases. The length of the CDR3 is 14 residues. Deletions cut 1 base from V and 2 bases from J, with 10 bases between. Germline CDR1 is SGHRS and CDR2 is YFSETQ. CDR3 protein: CASSLSDSTYEQYF. DNA of the CDR3: TGCGCCAGCAGCTTGAGTGACAGCACCTACGAGCAGTACTTC.

The genes are TRBV5-1 and TRBJ2-1; 7 positions agree with TRBD1. The CDR3 spans 15 residues. CDR1 SGHRS and CDR2 YFSETQ come from the germline V gene. The V and J ends lost 2 bases and 0 bases, in that order; junction bases with no gene match: 2. The CDR3 loop reads CASSLTGDSYNEQFF. The CDR3, as DNA: TGCGCCAGCAGCTTAACAGGGGACTCCTACAATGAGCAGTTCTTC.

The CDR3 spells CASNQGYTEAFF. CDR3 coding DNA: TGTGCCAGCAACCAGGGGTACACTGAAGCTTTCTTT. This rearrangement joins TRBV2 to TRBJ1-1, with D perhaps matching TRBD1 (6 bases). This CDR3 comprises 12 residues. Germline loops: CDR1 SNHLY, CDR2 FYNNEI. Trimming pared 7 bases from V and 3 bases from J, leaving 9 bases between.

The V and J genes are TRBV4-1 and TRBJ2-5; TRBD2 matches at 11 bases. Germline V CDR1 and CDR2: MGHRA, YSYEKL. V was clipped by 0 bases and J by 5 bases; unmatched bases: 14. The CDR3 consists of 19 residues. CDR3 in DNA: TGCGCCAGCAGCCAAGAGGGCGGGCTAGCGGGGGGTTCCCGGGAGACCCAGTACTTC. Translation gives CASSQEGGLAGGSRETQYF.

This chain links TRBV14 with TRBJ2-7, with D possibly matching TRBD1 (5 bases). With 4 bases removed from V and 3 bases from J, the gap between germline ends came to 10 bases. Germline assignment: CDR1 SGHDN and CDR2 FVKESK. The CDR3 is made up of 13 amino acids. This CDR3 reads CASSLQGSYEQYF. The CDR3 coding sequence is TGTGCCAGCAGCCTCCAGGGTAGCTACGAGCAGTACTTC.

This clone came up once. CDR3 protein: CASGWNFRGADTEAFF. As DNA, the CDR3 is TGTGCTAGTGGTTGGAACTTTCGGGGGGCGGACACTGAAGCTTTCTTT. The gene calls are TRBV12-5 and TRBJ1-1, with D possibly TRBD1 on 6 matching bases. The germline CDR1 and CDR2 sequences are LGHNT and FRNRAP. CDR3 length: 16 residues. V lost 4 bases and J lost 3, with 18 bases in between.

The rearrangement uses TRBV29-1 and TRBJ1-1; tentatively, D is TRBD1 (6 bases). The CDR3 length is 14 residues. CDR1 is SQVTM, CDR2 ANQGSEA, per germline. The CDR3 region is CRGGVTGSNTEAFF. The CDR3 bases are TGCAGGGGGGGGGTGACAGGTTCTAACACTGAAGCTTTCTTT.

The chain carries TRBV30 and TRBJ1-4, with unresolved D. Trimming pared 2 bases from V and 8 bases from J, leaving 9 bases between. The CDR3 contains 12 residues. CDR1 and CDR2 (germline): GTSNPN, SVGIG (reference sequence). In nucleotides, the CDR3 is TGTGCCTGGAGTACCCTCCGAGAAAAACTGTTTTTT. This codes for CAWSTLREKLFF.

J is TRBJ2-1 and V is TRBV5-1; D remains unclear. The germline V and J ends were trimmed by 2 bases and 9 bases, with 6 bases remaining between them. CDR3 length: 11 residues. CDR1 and CDR2 from the germline V gene are SGHRS and YFSETQ. The DNA of the CDR3 is TGCGCCAGCAGCTTCCTAGGTGAGCAGTTCTTC. Translating it yields CASSFLGEQFF. Combining the CDR3 with reference TRBV5-1 and TRBJ2-1 gives the whole variable domain KAGVTQTPRYLIKTRGQQVTLSCSPISGHRSVSWYQQTPGQGLQFLFEYFSETQRNKGNFPGRFSGRQFSNSRSEMNVSTLELGDSALYLCASSFLGEQFFGPGTRLTVL.

This clone occurred once. CDR3 sequence: CATSRDLGAGNNEQFF. CDR3 nucleotide sequence: TGTGCCACCAGCAGAGATTTGGGAGCCGGTAACAATGAGCAGTTCTTC. The chain uses TRBV15 and TRBJ2-1; possibly TRBD2 for D (5 bases). V shed 0 bases and J shed 5 bases, with 14 bases lying between them. Germline V gives CDR1 LNHNV, CDR2 YYDKDF (reference sequence). The CDR3 is made up of 16 amino acids.

The sample holds a few counts of this clone. The genes are TRBV2 and TRBJ1-6; maybe TRBD1 (5 bases). The CDR3 is made up of 15 amino acids. Trimming took 2 bases from V and 9 from J, leaving 14 bases between them. The germline CDR1 and CDR2 sequences are SNHLY and FYNNEI. The CDR3 DNA reads TGTGCCAGCAGTGAACGTAGGCAGGGAGCTTCACCCCTCCACTTT. Its translation: CASSERRQGASPLHF.

The chain has TRBV6-4 and TRBJ1-1; 10 nucleotides agree with TRBD1. CDR1 and CDR2 (germline): MRHNA, SNTAGT. The CDR3 length is 14 residues. J lost 4 bases, V lost 5 bases, and 4 bases had no gene match. This CDR3 reads CASSTGQGGTEAFF. CDR3 nucleotides: TGTGCCAGCAGTACAGGACAGGGGGGCACTGAAGCTTTCTTT.

Of note for this clone: Other nucleotide sequences in the sample specify the same CDR3. The rearrangement joins TRBV5-1 to TRBJ1-3; D is undetermined. The CDR3 loop spans 13 amino acids. With 0 bases removed from V and 2 bases from J, the gap between germline ends came to 3 bases. Germline V lookup: CDR1 SGHRS, CDR2 YFSETQ. The CDR3 loop is CASSLGPGNTIYF. The CDR3 coding sequence is TGCGCCAGCAGCTTGGGGCCTGGAAACACCATATATTTT.

The chain combines TRBV6-5 with TRBJ1-2, with D perhaps TRBD1 (5 bases). This CDR3 region has 16 residues. Germline lookup yields CDR1 MNHEY and CDR2 SVGAGI. Trimming left V 2 bases short and J 6 bases short, with 19 bases between. As DNA, the CDR3 is TGTGCCAGCAGTTACACTAGGGGTAATCTTGGCGATGGCTACACCTTC. It yields the protein CASSYTRGNLGDGYTF.

This clone was counted between two and nine times. V is TRBV4-2 and J is TRBJ1-5; D is unclear. The V gene's germline CDR1 is LGHNA and CDR2 YNFKEQ. The CDR3 runs to 15 residues. Trimming took off 0 bases at V and 5 bases at J, with 11 bases between the two ends. In DNA, the CDR3 is TGTGCCAGCAGCCAAGATGCCAGTAATTATCAGCCCCAGCATTTT. It codes for CASSQDASNYQPQHF.

The chain employs TRBV7-8 and TRBJ1-2, with TRBD1 identical over 11 bases. Germline V CDR1 and CDR2: SGHVS, FQNEAQ. This CDR3 contains 16 residues. V dropped 4 bases and J dropped 4; count of bases not matched to a gene: 8. This chain's CDR3 is CASSYGTGGNLYGYTF. DNA of the CDR3: TGTGCCAGCAGCTACGGGACAGGGGGAAATCTCTATGGCTACACCTTC.

The chain links TRBV9 to TRBJ2-2; TRBD1 agrees at 11 bases. This CDR3 is 15 amino acids long. Germline lookup yields CDR1 SGDLS and CDR2 YYNGEE. V was clipped by 4 bases and J by 6 bases; unmatched bases: 5. CDR3 region: CASSIRDRGSGELFF. In DNA form, the CDR3 reads TGTGCCAGCAGCATCCGGGACAGGGGGTCCGGGGAGCTGTTTTTT.

This chain joins TRBV25-1 and TRBJ2-2; possible D gene TRBD1, 6 bases. The CDR3 spans 16 residues. Germline lookup yields CDR1 MGHDK and CDR2 SYGVNS. The V end lost 1 base, the J end lost 6 bases, and 15 bases lay between the germline ends. The CDR3 sequence is CASSESYRDWSGELFF. The CDR3 DNA reads TGTGCCAGCAGTGAATCGTACAGGGATTGGTCCGGGGAGCTGTTTTTT.